This T cell receptor (beta chain) is drawn from a study of shared clonotypes between healthy human individuals. Study context: Ranging from 18 to 49 in age, donors were a couple of women and three men. Study-level points and caveats: It was observed that 5% to 6% of naive CD4 clonotypes were shared across a few donors.

The CDR3 contains 16 residues. Evenly divided among several immunoSEQ plates was the genomic DNA of each subset. Some clones are missing from TCRdb's copy, which holds only in-frame ones; the method was immunoSEQ multiplex PCR. Of millions of clones in the sample, 85% to 95% were seen once. The naive CD8 fraction comprised CD45RO-negative cells positively selected for CCR7 and excluded terminally differentiated effector memory CD45RA+ cells. Regarding this clone: Its antigen remains unidentified.

The sample comprised naive CD8+ T cells from PBMCs. This sequence originates from a man aged 18 to 35 in good health. Some clones in this sample may be carry-over from other donors' samples. The chain joins TRBV21-1 to TRBJ1-5. TRBV21-1 is assigned pseudogene status. DNA of the CDR3: TGTGCCAGCAGCAACTCCCGGGGGACTAGCAATCAGCCCCAGCATTTT. Translated, it gives CASSNSRGTSNQPQHF.